The rows below give T cell receptor beta chains drawn from one sample of a study of blood T cell repertoires in COVID-19. Some clones are missing from TCRdb's copy, which holds only in-frame ones; the method was immunoSEQ multiplex PCR. The sample lists over 100,000 clones, around 80% occurring once. Sequencing used peripheral blood. All receptors come from an elderly woman with active or convalescent COVID-19. CDR3s include the opening cysteine and the closing phenylalanine or tryptophan. The D gene is left open where the match is weak. Some rows have no size entry. The others give once, few or many, or a class for an expanded clone.

j_gene: TRBJ2-2
d_gene: .
abundance: .
v_gene: TRBV7-2
CDR3nt: TGTGCCAGCAGCTCCTCGTTCGGGGAGCTGTTTTTT
CDR3aa: CASSSSFGELFF

j_gene: TRBJ2-7
d_gene: TRBD1
abundance: .
v_gene: TRBV9
CDR3nt: TGTGCCAGCAGCGGAAGGGACAGCTCCTACGAGCAGTACTTC
CDR3aa: CASSGRDSSYEQYF

j_gene: TRBJ1-1
d_gene: TRBD1
abundance: .
v_gene: TRBV5-1
CDR3nt: TGCGCCAGCAGCTTGGGGGACAGGGTCACTGAAGCTTTCTTT
CDR3aa: CASSLGDRVTEAFF

j_gene: TRBJ1-2
d_gene: TRBD1
abundance: .
v_gene: TRBV7-9
CDR3nt: TGTGCCAGCAGCCCGAGTCCCTGGCCCGGACAGGGTACGACCTTC
CDR3aa: CASSPSPWPGQGTTF

j_gene: TRBJ2-5
d_gene: .
abundance: .
v_gene: TRBV7-9
CDR3nt: TGTGCCAGCAGCCTGGAGGAGTTAGAGACCCAGTACTTC
CDR3aa: CASSLEELETQYF

j_gene: TRBJ1-2
d_gene: .
abundance: .
v_gene: TRBV7-9
CDR3nt: TGTGCCAGCAGCCCTGACAGTAACTATGGCTACACCTTC
CDR3aa: CASSPDSNYGYTF

j_gene: TRBJ2-2
d_gene: TRBD2
abundance: .
v_gene: TRBV7-3
CDR3nt: TGTGCCAGCAGCTTGGCTAGCGGGAGGGTCACCGGGGAGCTGTTTTTT
CDR3aa: CASSLASGRVTGELFF

j_gene: TRBJ2-1
d_gene: .
abundance: .
v_gene: TRBV7-3
CDR3nt: TGTGCCAGCAGCTTCTCCCTGAGCTCCTACAATGAGCAGTTCTTC
CDR3aa: CASSFSLSSYNEQFF

j_gene: TRBJ2-3
d_gene: .
abundance: .
v_gene: TRBV5-6
CDR3nt: TGTGCCAGCAGCTTGAGGGCCCTAGCTTTCGGGGGAGATACGCAGTATTTT
CDR3aa: CASSLRALAFGGDTQYF

j_gene: TRBJ2-1
d_gene: .
abundance: .
v_gene: TRBV19
CDR3nt: TGTGCCAGTAGTACCGGACTATGGGGTGAGCAGTTCTTC
CDR3aa: CASSTGLWGEQFF

j_gene: TRBJ2-7
d_gene: .
abundance: .
v_gene: TRBV10-3
CDR3nt: TGTGCCATCAGCTCGGACTACTACGAGCAGTACTTC
CDR3aa: CAISSDYYEQYF

j_gene: TRBJ2-7
d_gene: .
abundance: .
v_gene: TRBV7-9
CDR3nt: TGTGCCAGCAGCCTCACAGGCTTTGACGAGCAGTACTTC
CDR3aa: CASSLTGFDEQYF

j_gene: TRBJ2-5
d_gene: TRBD2
abundance: .
v_gene: TRBV7-2
CDR3nt: TGTGCCAGCACCTTTGCGGGAGACATTGGAGAGACCCAGTACTTC
CDR3aa: CASTFAGDIGETQYF

j_gene: TRBJ2-2
d_gene: .
abundance: .
v_gene: TRBV24-1
CDR3nt: TGTGCCACCAGTGTTCAGGGAGGCACCGGGGAGCTGTTTTTT
CDR3aa: CATSVQGGTGELFF

j_gene: TRBJ2-3
d_gene: TRBD2
abundance: .
v_gene: TRBV5-5
CDR3nt: TGTGGCGGAGGGCGGGAGTGGGCAGATACGCAGTATTTT
CDR3aa: CGGGREWADTQYF

j_gene: TRBJ2-4
d_gene: TRBD2
abundance: .
v_gene: TRBV4-2
CDR3nt: TGTGCCAGCAGCCAAGATTCTAGCGGGAGATGGGCCAAAAACATTCAGTACTTC
CDR3aa: CASSQDSSGRWAKNIQYF

j_gene: TRBJ2-7
d_gene: .
abundance: few
v_gene: TRBV5-5
CDR3nt: TGTGCCAGCAGCTTGGTTACAGGGTGGTCCGAGCAGTACTTC
CDR3aa: CASSLVTGWSEQYF

j_gene: TRBJ2-3
d_gene: .
abundance: .
v_gene: TRBV6-5
CDR3nt: TGTGCCAGCAGCTCGACAGCGGATACGCAGTATTTT
CDR3aa: CASSSTADTQYF

j_gene: TRBJ2-1
d_gene: .
abundance: .
v_gene: TRBV5-1
CDR3nt: TGCGCCAGCAGCTTGGGGCTAGGAAGCTTCGATGAGCAGTTCTTC
CDR3aa: CASSLGLGSFDEQFF

j_gene: TRBJ1-5
d_gene: .
abundance: few
v_gene: TRBV6-4
CDR3nt: TGTGCCAGCAGTGTACAAAGCGGTCAGCCCCAGCATTTT
CDR3aa: CASSVQSGQPQHF

j_gene: TRBJ2-5
d_gene: TRBD1
abundance: .
v_gene: TRBV5-1
CDR3nt: TGCGCCAGCAGCGCTCCGGGACAGCAAGAGACCCAGTACTTC
CDR3aa: CASSAPGQQETQYF

j_gene: TRBJ2-7
d_gene: .
abundance: .
v_gene: TRBV7-2
CDR3nt: TGTGCCAGCAGCTTAACCCTATACGAGCAGTACTTC
CDR3aa: CASSLTLYEQYF

j_gene: TRBJ2-7
d_gene: TRBD1
abundance: .
v_gene: TRBV7-9
CDR3nt: TGTGCCAGCAGCCCCCGACAGGGGGCGAACTACGAGCAGTACTTC
CDR3aa: CASSPRQGANYEQYF

j_gene: TRBJ2-7
d_gene: .
abundance: .
v_gene: TRBV30
CDR3nt: TGTGCCTGGAGTGTCGCGGCGGCACCCGTGCAGTACTTC
CDR3aa: CAWSVAAAPVQYF

j_gene: TRBJ2-1
d_gene: TRBD2
abundance: .
v_gene: TRBV7-9
CDR3nt: TGTGCCAGCAGCCTCTCTGGCGGGAGGGGGTACAATGAGCAGTTCTTC
CDR3aa: CASSLSGGRGYNEQFF

j_gene: TRBJ2-7
d_gene: TRBD1
abundance: .
v_gene: TRBV19
CDR3nt: TGTGCCAGTAGTATCAATTACAGGGGGGATTACGAGCAGTACTTC
CDR3aa: CASSINYRGDYEQYF

j_gene: TRBJ2-7
d_gene: .
abundance: .
v_gene: TRBV3-1/TRBV3-2
CDR3nt: TGTGCCAGCAGCCCGGCAGCTAGCAGTTCCTACGAGCAGTACTTC
CDR3aa: CASSPAASSSYEQYF

j_gene: TRBJ1-2
d_gene: TRBD1
abundance: .
v_gene: TRBV6-6
CDR3nt: TGTGCCAACAGTACTCAACAGGGGGCGCTTAATGGCTACACCTTC
CDR3aa: CANSTQQGALNGYTF

j_gene: TRBJ2-1
d_gene: TRBD2
abundance: .
v_gene: TRBV4-1
CDR3nt: TGCGCCAGCAGCCAAGGACCGACTAGCGGGAGAATGAATGAGCAGTTCTTC
CDR3aa: CASSQGPTSGRMNEQFF

j_gene: TRBJ2-7
d_gene: TRBD1
abundance: few
v_gene: TRBV5-3
CDR3nt: TGTGCCAGCATACAGGGGGCATTGACCTACGAGCAGTACTTC
CDR3aa: CASIQGALTYEQYF